This T cell receptor beta chain was sequenced for a study of T cells after yellow fever vaccination. Overall study findings and caveats: It was a small share of clonotypes that appeared in both CD4 and CD8 compartments. The bulk population could contribute abundant contaminating clonotypes to FACS-sorted repertoires.

The CDR3 runs 15 residues. V was clipped by 5 bases and J by 0 bases; unmatched bases: 4. In germline, CDR1 is KGHSH, CDR2 LQKENI. Points on this clonotype: Its matching antigen is unknown.

Template switching with 5'RACE generated the TCR cDNA and added a universal primer site and UMIs. TCRdb analysed the 5' RACE reads with MiXCR anew, one entry per CDR3 protein. The sample holds 340,000 or so distinct CDR3 sequences, approximately 12% seen once. The sequence came from a man in his late teens or twenties who received the YFV17D yellow fever vaccine. The input for sequencing was CD4+ T cells sorted from PBMCs, taken 15 days after the yellow fever booster vaccination. The chain links TRBV18 to TRBJ2-1; 7 nucleotides agree with TRBD1. For the CDR3, the DNA is TGTGCCAGCTCATCCGGGACAGTCTCCTACAATGAGCAGTTCTTC. Residues: CASSSGTVSYNEQFF. Together with reference TRBV18 and TRBJ2-1, the CDR3 gives the full variable domain: NAGVMQNPRHLVRRRGQEARLRCSPMKGHSHVYWYRQLPEEGLKFMVYLQKENIIDESGMPKERFSAEFPKEGPSILRIQQVVRGDSAAYFCASSSGTVSYNEQFFGPGTRLTVL.